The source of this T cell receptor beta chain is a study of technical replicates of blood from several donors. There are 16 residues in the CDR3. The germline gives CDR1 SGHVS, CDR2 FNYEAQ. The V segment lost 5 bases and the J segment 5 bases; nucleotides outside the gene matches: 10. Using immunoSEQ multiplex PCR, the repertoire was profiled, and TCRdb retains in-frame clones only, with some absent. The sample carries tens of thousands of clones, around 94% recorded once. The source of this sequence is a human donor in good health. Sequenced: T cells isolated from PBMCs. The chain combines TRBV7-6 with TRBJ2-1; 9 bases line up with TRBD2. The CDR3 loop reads CASSLVVSGRHNEQFF. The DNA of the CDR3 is TGTGCCAGCAGCCTTGTAGTTAGCGGGAGACACAATGAGCAGTTCTTC. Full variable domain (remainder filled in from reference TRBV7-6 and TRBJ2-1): GAGVSQSPRYKVTKRGQDVALRCDPISGHVSLYWYRQALGQGPEFLTYFNYEAQQDKSGLPNDRFSAERPEGSISTLTIQRTEQRDSAMYRCASSLVVSGRHNEQFFGPGTRLTVL.